This entry lists 22 T cell receptor beta chains sequenced from one sample in a study of identical twins. MiXCR, run by TCRdb on the 5' RACE reads, gives a single entry per CDR3 protein. Here the sample spans over 600,000 distinct CDR3 sequences, 21% being singletons. The same specimen was also included in a second study, on T cells expressing NK-cell markers.

Sequencing input: PBMCs. These receptors came from a woman aged 18-30 years in good health.

This clonotype was seen a handful of times. V gene TRBV12-3 or TRBV12-4 combines with J gene TRBJ2-3, with 7 bases aligning to TRBD1. V shed 5 bases, J shed 3 bases, and the junction held 5 bases outside the gene matches. CDR3 length: 14 residues. The CDR3 DNA reads TGTGCCAGCAGTCTCCCCAGGGGGACAGATACGCAGTATTTT. This gives the protein CASSLPRGTDTQYF.

The chain carries TRBV10-3 and TRBJ2-1; D possibly corresponds to TRBD2 (5 bases). Germline CDR1 and CDR2: ENHRY and SYGVKD. The CDR3 is 12 amino acids. V was shortened by 4 bases and J by 8 bases, with 9 bases between the two germline ends. CDR3: CAISVEGDEQFF. As DNA, the CDR3 is TGTGCCATCAGTGTTGAGGGCGATGAGCAGTTCTTC.

V usage is TRBV21-1 and J usage is TRBJ1-5; TRBD1 was called by the table and not checked on the DNA. TRBV21-1 is assigned pseudogene status. This CDR3 is 19 amino acids long. The CDR3 nucleotides read TGTGCCAGCAGCAAGAGATTCCGGGACGGGACACCGAGCAATCAGCCCCAGCATTTT. It translates to CASSKRFRDGTPSNQPQHF.

The CDR3 loop reads CATSDLRADTQYF. CDR3 sequence (DNA): TGTGCCACCAGTGATTTGCGGGCAGATACGCAGTATTTT. The chain joins TRBV24-1 to TRBJ2-3, with D unclear. V shed 0 bases and J shed 4 bases, with 4 bases lying between them. This CDR3 is 13 amino acids long. Germline CDR1 and CDR2: KGHDR and SFDVKD.

This clonotype was counted a few times. This chain links TRBV3-1 with TRBJ2-4, with TRBD1 matching over 7 bases. V lost 2 bases to trimming and J lost 7 bases; unmatched junction nucleotides: 5. CDR1 is LGHDT, CDR2 YNNKEL, per germline (reference sequence). The length of the CDR3 is 14 residues. CDR3 sequence: CASSQFATGNIQYF. CDR3 sequence (DNA): TGTGCCAGCAGCCAATTCGCGACAGGGAACATTCAGTACTTC.

The J gene is TRBJ2-1, the V gene TRBV5-1, with D possibly TRBD2 on 7 matching bases. V was clipped by 2 bases and J by 4 bases, with 19 bases between them. Germline CDR1 and CDR2: SGHRS and YFSETQ. The CDR3 runs to 17 residues. The chain's CDR3 is CASSFQPGGSSYNEQFF. The DNA of the CDR3 is TGCGCCAGCAGCTTCCAACCGGGGGGCTCTTCTTACAATGAGCAGTTCTTC.

This clonotype was seen more than once but under ten times. This chain joins TRBV10-3 and TRBJ2-1; D might be TRBD1 or TRBD2, each matching 5 bases. CDR1 and CDR2 from the germline V gene are ENHRY and SYGVKD. V was pared by 6 bases and J by 7 bases, with 13 bases between. The length of the CDR3 is 13 residues. The CDR3: CAIRTGRKNEQFF. The CDR3 nucleotides are TGTGCCATCAGAACGGGACGAAAGAATGAGCAGTTCTTC.

This clonotype was counted between two and nine times. The chain combines TRBV7-2 with TRBJ2-3; D is ambiguous. The CDR3 loop spans 15 amino acids. Trimming left V 2 bases short and J 4 bases short, with 13 bases between. Germline values: CDR1 SGHTA, CDR2 FQGNSA. CDR3 sequence reads: CASSLLPSRADTQYF. The CDR3 coding sequence is TGTGCCAGCAGCTTACTCCCTTCCCGGGCAGATACGCAGTATTTT.

This clonotype was counted a few times. V and J are TRBV30 and TRBJ2-1; D remains unclear. Germline V CDR1 and CDR2: GTSNPN, SVGIG (reference sequence). CDR3 size: 14 residues. The germline V and J ends were trimmed by 1 base and 5 bases, with 12 bases remaining between them. The CDR3: CAWSEGLSNNEQFF. The CDR3 coding sequence is TGTGCCTGGAGTGAAGGCCTGAGCAACAATGAGCAGTTCTTC.

This clonotype has just a few counts. The genes are TRBV4-3 and TRBJ2-1; weak D call: TRBD2 (5 bases). V was cut by 0 bases and J by 5 bases, with 11 bases left in between. The germline V gene has CDR1 LGHNA and CDR2 YSLEER. The length of the CDR3 is 15 residues. The CDR3 region has the DNA TGCGCCAGCAGCCAAGATAGCGTAAACGACAATGAGCAGTTCTTC. Translation gives CASSQDSVNDNEQFF.

This clonotype was seen at least ten times. The chain links TRBV12-3 or TRBV12-4 to TRBJ2-1; 8 bases are a match to TRBD1. CDR3 size: 15 residues. After removal of 3 bases from V and 8 bases from J, the junction contained 9 bases not matched to a gene. The CDR3 loop reads CASSFRTGPSDEQFF. In DNA, the CDR3 is TGTGCCAGCAGTTTCAGGACAGGGCCGTCGGATGAGCAGTTCTTC.

The table lists this clonotype with a few counts. The V gene is TRBV6-5, the J gene TRBJ2-6; D is unclear. The CDR3 has 14 amino acids. CDR1 and CDR2 (germline): MNHEY, SVGAGI. V was trimmed by 4 bases and J by 4 bases, leaving 8 bases between them. Here the CDR3 reads CASSSPRGANVLTF. The CDR3 DNA reads as TGTGCCAGCAGTTCCCCCAGAGGGGCCAACGTCCTGACTTTC.

Comment on this clonotype: At one end the junction does not follow the germline gene, possibly because of a read error. The rearrangement joins TRBV12-3 or TRBV12-4 to TRBJ1-2, with D maybe TRBD1 (5 bases). The CDR3 is made up of 12 amino acids. This chain's CDR3 is CASSFAGPRHIF. DNA for the CDR3: TGTGCCAGCAGCTTCGCGGGACCCCGCCACATCTTC.

The chain uses TRBV5-1 and TRBJ2-1; D remains unclear. The CDR3 extends over 13 amino acids. V shed 1 base and J shed 9 bases, with 11 bases lying between them. Germline values: CDR1 SGHRS, CDR2 YFSETQ. The CDR3 DNA follows: TGCGCCAGCAGCTTGCTTAGTGATACTGAGCAGTTCTTC. It encodes CASSLLSDTEQFF.

The V and J genes are TRBV7-6 and TRBJ1-1, with D possibly matching TRBD1 (5 bases). V dropped 6 bases and J dropped 4 bases, with 15 bases sitting between them. Per the germline V gene, CDR1 is SGHVS and CDR2 is FNYEAQ. The CDR3 spans 14 residues. In nucleotides, the CDR3 is TGTGCCAGCAGGTTATCCCGGACATCCACTGAAGCTTTCTTT. It specifies CASRLSRTSTEAFF. Supplemented by reference TRBV7-6 and TRBJ1-1, the full variable domain reads GAGVSQSPRYKVTKRGQDVALRCDPISGHVSLYWYRQALGQGPEFLTYFNYEAQQDKSGLPNDRFSAERPEGSISTLTIQRTEQRDSAMYRCASRLSRTSTEAFFGQGTRLTVV.

This clonotype was seen a few times. V and J are TRBV20-1 and TRBJ1-1, with TRBD1 matching over 9 bases. Germline V gene sequence: CDR1 DFQATT, CDR2 SNEGSKA (reference sequence). J gave up 5 bases and V 4 bases, and 5 bases lay outside the gene matches. This CDR3 is 13 amino acids long. CDR3 region: CSATQGAGTEAFF. The CDR3 DNA sequence: TGCAGTGCTACACAGGGGGCTGGGACTGAAGCTTTCTTT.

This clonotype was counted only a few times. The rearrangement uses TRBV5-1 and TRBJ2-5; D is unclear. Trimming cost V 4 bases and J 4 bases, with 17 bases left between them. This CDR3 is 15 amino acids long. CDR1 is SGHRS, CDR2 YFSETQ, per germline. The DNA for the CDR3 is TGCGCCAGCAGCATGAGCGCCCCATCAGGAGAGACCCAGTACTTC. Protein sequence: CASSMSAPSGETQYF.

This clonotype occurred a few times. This chain joins TRBV11-3 and TRBJ2-1; D is possibly TRBD1 (5 bases). Trimming cost V 0 bases and J 13 bases, with 13 bases left between them. The CDR3 consists of 13 residues. The V gene's germline CDR1 is SGHNT and CDR2 YENEEA. CDR3 bases: TGTGCCAGCAGCTTAGATCAAGACAGCCGTCAGTTCTTC. Its protein product is CASSLDQDSRQFF.

This chain connects TRBV10-3 to TRBJ1-2; D not certain. V lost 8 bases and J lost 0, with 19 bases in between. The CDR3 runs to 16 residues. Looked up from germline, CDR1 is ENHRY and CDR2 is SYGVKD. CDR3 loop: CAIWEEADPTNYGYTF. The CDR3 DNA reads TGTGCCATCTGGGAAGAGGCGGACCCAACTAACTATGGCTACACCTTC.

This clonotype has a handful of counts. This chain uses TRBV10-2 with TRBJ2-3; 12 nucleotides agree with TRBD2. V shed 6 bases, J shed 4 bases, and the junction held 5 bases outside the gene matches. Per the germline V gene, CDR1 is WSHSY and CDR2 is SAAADI. CDR3 length equals 15 residues. This CDR3 is CASRKLAGGADTQYF. The CDR3 DNA sequence: TGCGCCAGCAGGAAACTAGCGGGAGGAGCAGATACGCAGTATTTT.

This chain connects TRBV12-3 or TRBV12-4 to TRBJ2-1, with 7 nucleotides matching TRBD1. The CDR3 length is 17 residues. V lost 7 bases, J lost 12 bases, and 24 bases stayed unmatched. For the CDR3, the DNA is TGTGCCAGCACACTCCGTAGACGACAGGGACCTTCGACAGCGCAGTTCTTC. It encodes CASTLRRRQGPSTAQFF.

J is TRBJ2-7 and V is TRBV4-3, with TRBD2 identical over 7 bases. Germline assignment: CDR1 LGHNA and CDR2 YSLEER. With 0 bases clipped from V and 5 bases from J, the junction kept 13 bases outside the gene matches. This CDR3 has 17 amino acids. The CDR3 reads CASSQDSTSGKVHEQYF. Written as DNA, the CDR3 is TGCGCCAGCAGCCAAGATAGTACGAGCGGGAAGGTCCACGAGCAGTACTTC.